This passage covers 4 T cell receptor beta chains from one sample sequenced in a study of glioma-infiltrating T cells. The iRepertoire nested amplicon-rescue multiplex PCR amplified TCR alpha and beta CDR3s from RNA. TCRdb recomputed calls from the multiplex PCR reads with MiXCR, one row per CDR3 protein. The sample shows roughly 190,000 distinct CDR3 sequences, 32% of them seen only once. The sequencing input was glioma tissue, nonneoplastic brain tissue, or PBMCs (not recorded which). The source is a human donor with low-grade glioma or glioblastoma, undergoing nonglioma brain surgery, or in good health (not recorded which).

This clonotype was found many times. The CDR3 loop reads CATSADRGPQYF. The CDR3 DNA follows: TGTGCCACCAGTGCCGACAGGGGACCCCAGTACTTC. The V and J genes are TRBV24-1 and TRBJ2-7, with 8 bases fitting TRBD1. Germline V lookup: CDR1 KGHDR, CDR2 SFDVKD. This CDR3 is 12 amino acids long. V lost 5 bases, J lost 10 bases, and 6 bases stayed unmatched.

Comment on this clonotype: This sequence may be a read error, since a much larger clone differs from it by one base. V gene TRBV7-9 combines with J gene TRBJ2-3, with D possibly TRBD2 on 5 matching bases. The CDR3 sequence is 14 residues long. Germline values: CDR1 SEHNR, CDR2 FQNEAQ (reference sequence). CDR3 coding DNA: TGTGCCATCAGCTTAGCGTCGGTCACAGATACGCAGTATTTT. Translating it yields CAISLASVTDTQYF.

This chain connects TRBV6-1 to TRBJ2-7, with 8 bases matching TRBD2. This CDR3 is built from 13 residues. Germline CDR1 is MNHNS and CDR2 is SASEGT. The ends lost 10 bases at V and 4 bases at J; junction bases unmatched: 9. The CDR3, as DNA: TGTGCCACCAAGGCTAGCGGGTATTACGAGCAGTACTTC. Its protein product is CATKASGYYEQYF.

With regard to this clonotype: A read error may account for a junction end that differs from germline. V and J are TRBV4-1 and TRBJ2-2, with 11 bases lining up with TRBD1. The CDR3 runs 15 residues. The germline V gene encodes CDR1 MGHRA and CDR2 YSYEKL. The DNA of the CDR3 is TGCGACAGCAGCCAAGGACAGGGGGCTGCCGGGGAGCTGTTTTTT. Protein product: CDSSQGQGAAGELFF.